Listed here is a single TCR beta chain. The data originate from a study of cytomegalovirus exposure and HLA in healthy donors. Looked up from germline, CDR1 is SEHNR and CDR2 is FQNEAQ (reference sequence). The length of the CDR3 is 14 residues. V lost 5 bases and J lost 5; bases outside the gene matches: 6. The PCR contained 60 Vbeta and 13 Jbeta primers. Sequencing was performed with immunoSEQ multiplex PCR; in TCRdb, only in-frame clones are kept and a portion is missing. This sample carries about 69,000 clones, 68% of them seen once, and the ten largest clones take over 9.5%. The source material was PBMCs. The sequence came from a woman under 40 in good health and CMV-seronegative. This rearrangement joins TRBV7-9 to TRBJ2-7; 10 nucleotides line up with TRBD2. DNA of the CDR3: TGTGCCAGCAGCGAACTAGCGGGGATGGACGAGCAGTACTTC. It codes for CASSELAGMDEQYF.